The 21 T cell receptor beta chains below were found in one sample sequenced in a study of blood T cells in healthy people across ages. For the second PCR, which ran for about 6 to 11 cycles, a sample-barcoded 5' primer and a J-beta primer mix were used. TCRdb passed the 5' RACE reads through MiXCR, listing each CDR3 protein once. The top ten hold about 6.3% of the sample, which has about 1.4 million distinct CDR3 sequences, 55% to 75% seen once. Sequenced input: blood. Receptor source: a man between 18 and 35 years old in good health.

The chain employs TRBV20-1 and TRBJ2-3; no firm D call. Trimming left V 0 bases short and J 2 bases short, with 12 bases between. The CDR3 extends over 15 amino acids. CDR1 and CDR2 (germline): DFQATT, SNEGSKA (reference sequence). CDR3: CSARDLRFPTDTQYF. The CDR3 DNA reads as TGCAGTGCTAGAGATCTAAGGTTTCCCACAGATACGCAGTATTTT.

This clonotype was counted a single time. The V and J genes are TRBV20-1 and TRBJ2-1, with 12 bases aligning to TRBD2. The junction had 8 bases not matched to a gene; V was cut back by 0 bases and J by 5 bases. Germline assignment: CDR1 DFQATT and CDR2 SNEGSKA (reference sequence). This CDR3 spans 17 amino acids. The CDR3 bases are TGCAGTGCTAGAGATCCCCTAGCGGGAGGGCCGAACAATGAGCAGTTCTTC. This sequence encodes CSARDPLAGGPNNEQFF.

This clonotype appeared a few times. The chain combines TRBV4-1 with TRBJ2-5, with TRBD2 as a possible D gene (5 bases). Trimming stripped 0 bases from V and 5 bases from J, with 19 bases between. The CDR3 has 17 amino acids. Germline V lookup: CDR1 MGHRA, CDR2 YSYEKL. In nucleotides, the CDR3 is TGCGCCAGCAGCCAAGACCTAGTGGGAGATAATAGGGAGACCCAGTACTTC. This sequence encodes CASSQDLVGDNRETQYF.

The J gene is TRBJ2-5, the V gene TRBV18; D perhaps matches TRBD1 (5 bases). From germline, CDR1 is KGHSH and CDR2 LQKENI. This CDR3 spans 14 amino acids. The V gene lost 3 bases and the J gene lost 2 bases, with 10 bases spanning the gap. For the CDR3, the DNA is TGTGCCAGCTCACCGTACAACAGGCAAGAGACCCAGTACTTC. It codes for CASSPYNRQETQYF.

The chain joins TRBV11-2 to TRBJ1-2; 9 bases match TRBD1. This CDR3 comprises 14 residues. CDR1 and CDR2 (germline): SGHAT, FQNNGV. Losses at the gene ends were 4 bases for V and 7 bases for J; bases not matched to a gene: 7. Written as DNA, the CDR3 is TGTGCCAGCAGCTCCCGGGACAGGGATTTTGGCTACACCTTC. This gives the protein CASSSRDRDFGYTF.

V is TRBV13 and J is TRBJ2-7; D not resolved. This CDR3 has 12 amino acids. CDR1 is PRHDT and CDR2 is FYEKMQ in the germline V gene (reference sequence). The V and J ends lost 1 base and 6 bases respectively, with 7 bases between them. The CDR3 sequence is CASSLVGREQYF. In DNA form, the CDR3 reads TGTGCCAGCAGCTTAGTAGGCCGCGAGCAGTACTTC.

The chain is built from TRBV3-1 and TRBJ1-1; 7 bases match TRBD1. The germline gives CDR1 LGHDT, CDR2 YNNKEL (reference sequence). CDR3 length: 14 residues. V was pared by 7 bases and J by 5 bases, with 10 bases of the junction left unmatched. The CDR3 DNA reads TGTGCCAGCACCCCACAGGGGAGGTGGACTGAAGCTTTCTTT. Translated: CASTPQGRWTEAFF.

This clonotype was recorded once. The junction shows a germline mismatch at one end, possibly a read error. The chain combines TRBV27 with TRBJ2-1; no clear D. This CDR3 region has 11 residues. CDR1 is MNHEY and CDR2 is SMNVEV in the germline V gene (reference sequence). In DNA form, the CDR3 reads TGTGCCAGCAACCTCTACCATGAGCAGTTCTTC. Its translation is CASNLYHEQFF.

The J gene is TRBJ2-7, the V gene TRBV27; 8 bases line up with TRBD2. The V gene's germline CDR1 is MNHEY and CDR2 SMNVEV (reference sequence). The CDR3 is 14 residues long. The J segment lost 2 bases and the V segment lost 5 bases, leaving 5 bases of the junction unmatched. The DNA for the CDR3 is TGTGCCAGCAGTAAACTAGCGGACACCTACGAGCAGTACTTC. Its protein is CASSKLADTYEQYF.

This rearrangement joins TRBV9 to TRBJ2-5; 8 bases map to TRBD2. The V gene's germline CDR1 is SGDLS and CDR2 YYNGEE. This CDR3 has 13 residues. V lost 7 bases, J lost 5 bases, and 7 bases stayed unmatched. CDR3 amino acids: CASGSGSSETQYF. The CDR3 nucleotides are TGTGCCAGCGGGAGCGGGAGTAGCGAGACCCAGTACTTC.

This clonotype was seen at least ten times. The V gene is TRBV13, the J gene TRBJ1-1; D is possibly TRBD1 (5 bases). The CDR3 spans 14 residues. With 5 bases removed from V and 1 base from J, the gap between germline ends came to 11 bases. The germline gives CDR1 PRHDT, CDR2 FYEKMQ (reference sequence). The DNA of the CDR3 is TGTGCCAGCAGCCCCGGGACCGAGAACACTGAAGCTTTCTTT. Protein sequence: CASSPGTENTEAFF.

The genes are TRBV21-1 and TRBJ2-4; TRBD1 is taken as the D call from the table, unchecked against the DNA. TRBV21-1 is a pseudogene. The CDR3 consists of 17 residues. The CDR3 nucleotides read TGTGCCAGCAGCAAAGAAGGGACAGGGAAGGCCAAAAACATTCAGTACTTC. Translated, it gives CASSKEGTGKAKNIQYF.

The rearrangement links TRBV30 to TRBJ2-5, with D unclear. V was cut by 5 bases and J by 2 bases, with 6 bases left in between. The CDR3 consists of 11 residues. The germline gives CDR1 GTSNPN, CDR2 SVGIG (reference sequence). CDR3: CAWGAQETQYF. CDR3 sequence (DNA): TGTGCCTGGGGCGCACAAGAGACCCAGTACTTC.

This clonotype was observed a handful of times. The V and J genes are TRBV29-1 and TRBJ2-2, with TRBD1 as a possible D gene (5 bases). CDR1 SQVTM and CDR2 ANQGSEA come from the germline V gene. The CDR3 runs 17 residues. The V end lost 4 bases, the J end lost 3 bases, and 21 bases lay between the germline ends. The CDR3 loop is CSVGTDLQAWDTGELFF. The CDR3, as DNA: TGCAGCGTTGGGACGGATTTACAGGCGTGGGACACCGGGGAGCTGTTTTTT.

Only a few counts were recorded for this clonotype. The chain couples TRBV7-9 to TRBJ2-5; D may correspond to TRBD1 or TRBD2 (6 bases each). The J call is uncertain, as TRBJ2-7 better fits the DNA end. The CDR3 is 14 residues long. Germline CDR1 reads SEHNR; CDR2 reads FQNEAQ (reference sequence). The CDR3 protein is CASSAGNTGTEQYF. CDR3 sequence (DNA): TGTGCCAGCAGCGCGGGAAATACAGGGACCGAGCAGTACTTC.

This clonotype was seen many times. The chain couples TRBV27 to TRBJ2-7, with TRBD2 identical over 7 bases. V was clipped by 5 bases and J by 1 base; unmatched bases: 2. Germline V CDR1 and CDR2: MNHEY, SMNVEV (reference sequence). There are 13 residues in the CDR3. In nucleotides, the CDR3 is TGTGCCAGCAGTGGGGGGGAGTCCTACGAGCAGTACTTC. This sequence encodes CASSGGESYEQYF.

The chain carries TRBV9 and TRBJ2-5, with TRBD1 matching 8 bases. This CDR3 has 14 amino acids. V lost 3 bases and J lost 4; bases outside the gene matches: 5. The V gene's germline CDR1 is SGDLS and CDR2 YYNGEE. CDR3: CASSGGQVIETQYF. The CDR3 coding sequence is TGTGCCAGCAGCGGGGGACAGGTGATAGAGACCCAGTACTTC.

V usage is TRBV9 and J usage is TRBJ2-1, with 8 bases lining up with TRBD2. This CDR3 contains 15 residues. Germline CDR1 SGDLS, CDR2 YYNGEE. Trimming removed 0 bases from V and 8 bases from J; junction bases left unmatched: 7. CDR3 amino acids: CASSVAAGDDDEQFF. The DNA for the CDR3 is TGTGCCAGCAGCGTAGCAGCGGGGGACGACGATGAGCAGTTCTTC. The whole variable domain, filled in from reference TRBV9 and TRBJ2-1, reads DSGVTQTPKHLITATGQRVTLRCSPRSGDLSVYWYQQSLDQGLQFLIQYYNGEERAKGNILERFSAQQFPDLHSELNLSSLELGDSALYFCASSVAAGDDDEQFFGPGTRLTVL.

The rearrangement joins TRBV27 to TRBJ2-7; 10 positions match TRBD1. CDR1 MNHEY and CDR2 SMNVEV come from the germline V gene (reference sequence). Trimming removed 2 bases from V and 3 bases from J; junction bases left unmatched: 4. This CDR3 spans 15 amino acids. In nucleotides, the CDR3 is TGTGCCAGCAGTTTAGAAGGGACAGGGGACTACGAGCAGTACTTC. The encoded protein is CASSLEGTGDYEQYF.

This sequence joins TRBV6-6 and TRBJ2-5; 8 bases are a match to TRBD2. V lost 2 bases to trimming and J lost 11 bases; unmatched junction nucleotides: 10. CDR3 size: 14 residues. Germline CDR1 and CDR2: MNHNY and SVGAGI (reference sequence). The CDR3 region is CASSYRGGGNEQYF. The CDR3 DNA follows: TGTGCCAGCAGTTACCGGGGGGGAGGCAATGAGCAGTACTTC.

This chain joins TRBV25-1 and TRBJ2-7; D is uncertain. CDR1 MGHDK and CDR2 SYGVNS come from the germline V gene. The CDR3 runs to 14 residues. The V gene lost 4 bases and the J gene lost 1 base, with 11 bases spanning the gap. In nucleotides, the CDR3 is TGTGCCAGCAGTGCAGGAAAGTTTTCCTACGAGCAGTACTTC. Encoded protein: CASSAGKFSYEQYF.